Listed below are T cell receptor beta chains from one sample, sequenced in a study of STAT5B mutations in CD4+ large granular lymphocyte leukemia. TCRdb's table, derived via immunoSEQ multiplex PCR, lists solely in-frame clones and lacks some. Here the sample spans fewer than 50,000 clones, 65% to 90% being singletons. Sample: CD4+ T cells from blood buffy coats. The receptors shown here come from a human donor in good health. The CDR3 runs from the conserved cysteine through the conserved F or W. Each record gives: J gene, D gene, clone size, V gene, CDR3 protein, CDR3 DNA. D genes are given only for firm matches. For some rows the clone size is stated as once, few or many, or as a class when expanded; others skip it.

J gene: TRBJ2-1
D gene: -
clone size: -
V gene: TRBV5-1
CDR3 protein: CASSLEWSSYNEQFF
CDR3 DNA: TGCGCCAGCAGCTTGGAATGGAGCTCCTACAATGAGCAGTTCTTC

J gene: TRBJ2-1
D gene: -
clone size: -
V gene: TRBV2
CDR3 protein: CASSEMTGQREQFF
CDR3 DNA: TGTGCCAGCAGTGAAATGACTGGCCAGCGTGAGCAGTTCTTC

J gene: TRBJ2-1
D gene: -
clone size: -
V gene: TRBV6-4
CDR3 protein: CASSLTGEGYNEQFF
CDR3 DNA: TGTGCCAGCAGCCTAACAGGGGAGGGGTACAATGAGCAGTTCTTC

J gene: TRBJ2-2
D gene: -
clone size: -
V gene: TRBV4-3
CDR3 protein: CASSQGPTGTGELFF
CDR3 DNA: TGCGCCAGCAGCCAGGGCCCGACGGGAACCGGGGAGCTGTTTTTT

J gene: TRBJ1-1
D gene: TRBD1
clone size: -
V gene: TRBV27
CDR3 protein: CASSQGWGQQNTEAFF
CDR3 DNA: TGTGCCAGCAGTCAGGGCTGGGGACAGCAGAACACTGAAGCTTTCTTT

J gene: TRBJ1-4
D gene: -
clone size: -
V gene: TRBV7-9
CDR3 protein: CASSGRVGEKLFF
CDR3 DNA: TGTGCCAGCAGCGGACGGGTGGGGGAAAAACTGTTTTTT

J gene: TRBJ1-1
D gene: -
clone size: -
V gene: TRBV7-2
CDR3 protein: CASSPGPHTEAFF
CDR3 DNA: TGTGCCAGCAGCCCAGGACCGCACACTGAAGCTTTCTTT

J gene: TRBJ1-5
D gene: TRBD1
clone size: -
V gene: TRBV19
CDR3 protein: CASSTRTGGDQPQHF
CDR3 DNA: TGTGCCAGTAGTACCCGGACAGGGGGCGATCAGCCCCAGCATTTT

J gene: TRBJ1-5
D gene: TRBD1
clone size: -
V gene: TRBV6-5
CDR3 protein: CASSYRGLKPQHF
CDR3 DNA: TGTGCCAGCAGTTACAGGGGGCTGAAGCCCCAGCATTTT

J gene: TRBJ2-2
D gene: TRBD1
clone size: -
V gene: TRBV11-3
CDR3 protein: CASSLRKTGGENTGELFF
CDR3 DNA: TGTGCCAGCAGCTTACGGAAGACAGGGGGCGAGAACACCGGGGAGCTGTTTTTT

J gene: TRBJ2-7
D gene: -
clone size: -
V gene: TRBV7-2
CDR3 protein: CASSSYTGTYEQYF
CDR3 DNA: TGTGCCAGCAGCTCGTACACGGGAACCTACGAGCAGTACTTC

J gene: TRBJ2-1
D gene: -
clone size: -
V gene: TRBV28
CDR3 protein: CASTTRFEQFF
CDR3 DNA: TGTGCCAGCACGACTAGATTCGAGCAGTTCTTC

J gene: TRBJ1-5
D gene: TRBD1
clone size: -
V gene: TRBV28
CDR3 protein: CASRKPRGSRQPQHF
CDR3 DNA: TGTGCCAGCAGGAAACCCAGGGGGTCAAGGCAGCCCCAGCATTTT

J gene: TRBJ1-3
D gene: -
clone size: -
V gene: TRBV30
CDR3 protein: CAWSRGVGNTIYF
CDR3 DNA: TGTGCCTGGAGTAGAGGGGTAGGAAACACCATATATTTT

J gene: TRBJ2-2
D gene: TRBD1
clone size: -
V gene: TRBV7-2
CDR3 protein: CASSSGGRGGTGELFF
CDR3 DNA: TGTGCCAGCAGTTCAGGGGGCAGGGGAGGCACCGGGGAGCTGTTTTTT

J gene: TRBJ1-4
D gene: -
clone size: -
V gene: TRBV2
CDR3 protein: CASSERHGKLFF
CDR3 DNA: TGTGCCAGCAGTGAACGTCACGGAAAACTGTTTTTT

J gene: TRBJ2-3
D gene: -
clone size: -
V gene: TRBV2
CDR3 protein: CASTTRLLEDTQYF
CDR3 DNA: TGTGCCAGCACCACCCGGCTCCTCGAGGATACGCAGTATTTT

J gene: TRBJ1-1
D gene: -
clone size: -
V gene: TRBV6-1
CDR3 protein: CASSVQPGPNTEAFF
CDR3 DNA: TGTGCCAGCAGTGTCCAGCCGGGACCGAACACTGAAGCTTTCTTT

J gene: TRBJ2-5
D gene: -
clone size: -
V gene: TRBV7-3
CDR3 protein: CASSLSYGSGETQYF
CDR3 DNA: TGTGCCAGCAGCTTAAGTTACGGGTCGGGAGAGACCCAGTACTTC

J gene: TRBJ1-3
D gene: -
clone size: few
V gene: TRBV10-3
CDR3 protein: CAISEVVSGNTIYF
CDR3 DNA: TGTGCCATCAGCGAGGTGGTCTCTGGAAACACCATATATTTT

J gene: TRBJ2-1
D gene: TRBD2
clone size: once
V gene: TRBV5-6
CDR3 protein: CASSPHRRRESYNEQFF
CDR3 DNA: TGTGCCAGCAGTCCCCACCGCCGGCGGGAGTCCTACAATGAGCAGTTCTTC

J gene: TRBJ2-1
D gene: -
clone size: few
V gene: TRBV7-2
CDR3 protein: CASSFIRDEQFF
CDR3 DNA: TGTGCCAGCAGCTTTATACGGGATGAGCAGTTCTTC

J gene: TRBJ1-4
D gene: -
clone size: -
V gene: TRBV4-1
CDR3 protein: CASSRDRTTNEKLFF
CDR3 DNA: TGCGCCAGCAGCCGTGACAGGACAACTAATGAAAAACTGTTTTTT

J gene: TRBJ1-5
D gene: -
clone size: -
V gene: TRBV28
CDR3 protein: CASRFRAGDQPQHF
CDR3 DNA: TGTGCCAGCAGGTTCCGGGCCGGCGATCAGCCCCAGCATTTT

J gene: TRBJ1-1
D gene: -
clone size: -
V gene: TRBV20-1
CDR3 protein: CSAPAGQAAFF
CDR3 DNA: TGCAGTGCCCCGGCCGGCCAAGCGGCTTTCTTT

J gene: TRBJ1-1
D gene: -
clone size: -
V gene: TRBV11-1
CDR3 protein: CASSSDSSTEAFF
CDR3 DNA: TGTGCCAGCAGCTCGGACAGCTCTACTGAAGCTTTCTTT

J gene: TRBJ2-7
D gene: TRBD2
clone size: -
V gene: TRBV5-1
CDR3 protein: CASSLGGTSGSVPYEQYF
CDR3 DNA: TGCGCCAGCAGCTTAGGGGGGACTAGCGGGAGTGTACCCTACGAGCAGTACTTC

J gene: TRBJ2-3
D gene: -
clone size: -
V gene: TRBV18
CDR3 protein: CASSREDTQYF
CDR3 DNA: TGTGCCAGCTCACGAGAAGATACGCAGTATTTT

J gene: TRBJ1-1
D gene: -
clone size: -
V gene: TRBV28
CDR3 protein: CASIPMGGMGAFF
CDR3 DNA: TGTGCCAGCATCCCCATGGGGGGTATGGGAGCTTTCTTT

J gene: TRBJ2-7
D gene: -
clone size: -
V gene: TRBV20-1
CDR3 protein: CSALKNYEQYF
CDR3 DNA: TGCAGTGCTCTCAAGAACTACGAGCAGTACTTC

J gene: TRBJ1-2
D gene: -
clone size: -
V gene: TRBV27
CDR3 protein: CASRTAGARFGYTF
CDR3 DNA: TGTGCCAGCAGGACCGCGGGGGCCCGGTTCGGCTACACCTTC

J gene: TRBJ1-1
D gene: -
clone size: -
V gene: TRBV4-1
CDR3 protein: CASSRPGTEAFF
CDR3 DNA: TGCGCCAGCAGCCGTCCGGGCACTGAAGCTTTCTTT

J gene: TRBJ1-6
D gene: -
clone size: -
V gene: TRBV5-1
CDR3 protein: CASSLEAGSPLHF
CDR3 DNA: TGCGCCAGCAGCTTGGAAGCGGGTTCACCCCTCCACTTT

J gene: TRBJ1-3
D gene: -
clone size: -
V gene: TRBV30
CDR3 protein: CASYRDSGNTIYF
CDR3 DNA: TGTGCCTCTTACAGGGACTCTGGAAACACCATATATTTT

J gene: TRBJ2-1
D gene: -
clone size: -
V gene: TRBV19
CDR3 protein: CASSIRVKYNEQFF
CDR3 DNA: TGTGCCAGTAGTATAAGGGTCAAGTACAATGAGCAGTTCTTC

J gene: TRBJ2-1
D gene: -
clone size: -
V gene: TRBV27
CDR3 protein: CASSVLDGGKQFF
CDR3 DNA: TGTGCCAGCAGTGTACTAGACGGGGGAAAGCAGTTCTTC

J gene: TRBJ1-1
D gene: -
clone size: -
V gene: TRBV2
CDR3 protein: CASSARQNTEAFF
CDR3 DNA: TGTGCCAGCAGTGCGCGGCAGAACACTGAAGCTTTCTTT

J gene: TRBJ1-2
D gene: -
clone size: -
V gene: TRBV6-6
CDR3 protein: CASSGTDYGYTF
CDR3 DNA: TGTGCCAGCAGTGGGACCGACTACGGCTACACCTTC

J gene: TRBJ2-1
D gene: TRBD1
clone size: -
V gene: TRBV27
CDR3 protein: CASSFDQGGLGNYNEQFF
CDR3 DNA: TGTGCCAGCAGTTTCGACCAAGGGGGCCTTGGAAACTACAATGAGCAGTTCTTC

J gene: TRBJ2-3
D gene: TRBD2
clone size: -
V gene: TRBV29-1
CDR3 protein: CSARTSGSSDTQYF
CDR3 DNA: TGCAGCGCTAGGACTAGCGGGAGTTCAGATACGCAGTATTTT

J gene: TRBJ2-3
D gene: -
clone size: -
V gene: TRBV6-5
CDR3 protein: CASSYYSDDTQYF
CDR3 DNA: TGTGCCAGCAGTTACTATTCGGACGATACGCAGTATTTT

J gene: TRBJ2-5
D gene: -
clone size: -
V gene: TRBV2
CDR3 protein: CASSEAGRQGGETQYF
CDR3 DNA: TGTGCCAGCAGTGAAGCAGGTCGGCAAGGGGGAGAGACCCAGTACTTC

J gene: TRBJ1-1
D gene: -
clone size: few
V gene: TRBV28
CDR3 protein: CASSLGFFNTEAFF
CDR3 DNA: TGTGCCAGCAGTTTGGGATTTTTTAACACTGAAGCTTTCTTT

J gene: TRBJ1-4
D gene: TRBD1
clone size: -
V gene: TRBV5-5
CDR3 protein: CASSLMTGVNEKLFF
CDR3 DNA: TGTGCCAGCAGCCTGATGACAGGGGTTAATGAAAAACTGTTTTTT

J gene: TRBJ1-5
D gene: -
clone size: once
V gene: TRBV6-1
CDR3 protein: CASNRLYSNQPQHF
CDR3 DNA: TGTGCCAGCAATCGGCTCTATAGCAATCAGCCCCAGCATTTT

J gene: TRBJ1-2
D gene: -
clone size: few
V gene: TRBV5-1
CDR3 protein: CASSSGGQTNYGYTF
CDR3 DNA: TGCGCCAGCAGCTCGGGAGGACAGACTAACTATGGCTACACCTTC

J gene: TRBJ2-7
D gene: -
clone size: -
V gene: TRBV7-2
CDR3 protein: CASSLAGFRAVQSSYEQYF
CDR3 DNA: TGTGCCAGCAGCTTAGCGGGATTTCGAGCGGTCCAAAGCTCCTACGAGCAGTACTTC

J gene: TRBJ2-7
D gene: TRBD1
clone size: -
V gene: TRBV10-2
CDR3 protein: CASSKTGQAYEQYF
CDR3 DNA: TGCGCCAGCAGTAAGACGGGACAGGCCTACGAGCAGTACTTC